This is a list of T cell receptor beta chains from one sample in a study of technical replicates of blood from several donors. This table comes from immunoSEQ multiplex PCR, and its TCRdb copy is limited to in-frame clones, with some not included. The table shows 81,000 or so clones, with 90% to 97% occurring only once. Sequencing input: T cells isolated from PBMCs. These TCRs come from a human donor in good health. Both conserved end residues are part of each CDR3. A D gene is named only where the DNA matches it firmly. Size is stated for part of the rows, as once, few or many counts, or as a class when the clone is expanded.

CASRRNANTGELFF,TGTGCCAGTAGGAGGAACGCGAACACCGGGGAGCTGTTTTTT,TRBJ2-2,TRBV19,NA,NA
CASSSSHTGAEYGYTF,TGTGCCAGCAGTTCCTCCCATACAGGGGCGGAGTATGGCTACACCTTC,TRBJ1-2,TRBV28,NA,TRBD1
CSVAMAGSKQPQHF,TGCAGCGTTGCGATGGCAGGGTCGAAGCAGCCCCAGCATTTT,TRBJ1-5,TRBV29-1,NA,NA
CASSSRLGQGQETQYF,TGTGCCAGCAGCTCCCGCTTAGGACAGGGTCAAGAGACCCAGTACTTC,TRBJ2-5,TRBV5-4,NA,TRBD1
CASSLSYEKLFF,TGTGCCAGCAGCTTGAGTTACGAGAAACTGTTTTTT,TRBJ1-4,TRBV7-9,NA,NA
CASSKTHGANTEAFF,TGTGCCAGCAGTAAGACCCACGGAGCTAACACTGAAGCTTTCTTT,TRBJ1-1,TRBV2,NA,NA
CASSKEDRGTSGNTIYF,TGCGCCAGCAGCAAGGAGGACAGGGGCACCTCTGGAAACACCATATATTTT,TRBJ1-3,TRBV5-1,once,TRBD1
CASSLQGADTQYF,TGTGCCAGCAGCCTCCAGGGGGCAGATACGCAGTATTTT,TRBJ2-3,TRBV5-4,NA,TRBD1
CASSQVGGMNTEAFF,TGCGCCAGCAGCCAAGTCGGGGGTATGAACACTGAAGCTTTCTTT,TRBJ1-1,TRBV4-1,NA,NA
CASSLAGPASTDTQYF,TGTGCCAGCAGTTTAGCGGGACCTGCTAGTACAGATACGCAGTATTTT,TRBJ2-3,TRBV28,NA,NA
CASSSGTGSGNTIYF,TGTGCCAGCTCATCCGGGACAGGCTCTGGAAACACCATATATTTT,TRBJ1-3,TRBV18,NA,TRBD1
CASSPSTDTQYF,TGTGCCAGCAGCCCAAGCACAGATACGCAGTATTTT,TRBJ2-3,TRBV9,NA,NA
CASSRDRDYEQYF,TGTGCCAGCAGCCGCGACAGGGACTACGAGCAGTACTTC,TRBJ2-7,TRBV5-4,NA,TRBD1
CASSSRDRGEQYF,TGTGCTAGCAGCTCCAGGGACAGGGGCGAGCAGTACTTC,TRBJ2-7,TRBV7-7,once,TRBD1
CASSFGQGRRKLFF,TGCGCCAGCAGCTTCGGACAGGGGCGGAGAAAACTGTTTTTT,TRBJ1-4,TRBV5-1,NA,TRBD1
CASSLPGTDTMNTEAFF,TGTGCCAGCAGCTTACCCGGGACAGACACTATGAACACTGAAGCTTTCTTT,TRBJ1-1,TRBV7-9,NA,TRBD1
CASSLSQAPGRSYNEQFF,TGTGCCAGCAGTTTATCGCAGGCCCCTGGGAGGTCCTACAATGAGCAGTTCTTC,TRBJ2-1,TRBV28,NA,NA
CASSVGPDRDTEAFF,TGTGCCAGCAGCGTCGGGCCGGACAGAGACACTGAAGCTTTCTTT,TRBJ1-1,TRBV9,NA,NA
CATERYPGSVVEDTQYF,TGTGCCACCGAGCGGTACCCTGGTAGCGTCGTTGAGGATACGCAGTATTTT,TRBJ2-3,TRBV2,NA,NA
CASSPSGTGVDTQYF,TGTGCCAGCAGTCCCTCCGGGACAGGGGTAGATACGCAGTATTTT,TRBJ2-3,TRBV27,NA,TRBD1
CASSPSGGDQPQHF,TGTGCCAGCAGCCCCTCGGGAGGGGACCAGCCCCAGCATTTT,TRBJ1-5,TRBV9,NA,NA
CASSFVQGNTEAFF,TGCGCCAGCAGCTTTGTCCAGGGCAACACTGAAGCTTTCTTT,TRBJ1-1,TRBV5-1,NA,NA
CASSRDYYGYTF,TGTGCCAGCAGTCGGGACTACTATGGCTACACCTTC,TRBJ1-2,TRBV5-6,once,NA
CATTSRYEQYF,TGTGCCACCACCTCGCGGTACGAGCAGTACTTC,TRBJ2-7,TRBV28,NA,NA
CASSREGRVNTEAFF,TGTGCCAGCAGCCGAGAGGGTAGGGTGAACACTGAAGCTTTCTTT,TRBJ1-1,TRBV25-1,NA,NA
CASSEQGVYGYTF,TGCGCCAGCAGCGAACAGGGTGTCTATGGCTACACCTTC,TRBJ1-2,TRBV5-1,NA,NA
CASSIGTGIFNEQFF,TGTGCCAGTAGTATAGGGACAGGGATTTTCAATGAGCAGTTCTTC,TRBJ2-1,TRBV19,NA,TRBD1
CASKEDLYEQYF,TGTGCCAGCAAGGAGGATCTCTACGAGCAGTACTTC,TRBJ2-7,TRBV6-1,NA,NA
CASSSRQGAGNQPQHF,TGTGCCAGCTCATCGCGACAGGGGGCTGGGAATCAGCCCCAGCATTTT,TRBJ1-5,TRBV18,once,TRBD1
CASSFEVEQFF,TGCGCCAGCAGCTTTGAGGTGGAGCAGTTCTTC,TRBJ2-1,TRBV5-1,NA,NA
CASSYLSGNTEAFF,TGCGCCAGCAGCTACTTATCGGGGAACACTGAAGCTTTCTTT,TRBJ1-1,TRBV5-1,NA,NA
CASSTGGNEKLFF,TGCGCCAGCAGCACGGGTGGCAATGAAAAACTGTTTTTT,TRBJ1-4,TRBV5-1,NA,NA
CAWSVGQPDSPLHF,TGTGCCTGGAGTGTGGGACAGCCAGATTCACCCCTCCACTTT,TRBJ1-6,TRBV30,NA,TRBD1
CASSPEGRFEQFF,TGTGCCAGTAGTCCGGAGGGACGGTTTGAGCAGTTCTTC,TRBJ2-1,TRBV19,NA,NA
CASSPDTGGPETQYF,TGCGCCAGCAGCCCGGACACGGGGGGGCCGGAGACCCAGTACTTC,TRBJ2-5,TRBV5-1,once,TRBD2
CASSPGGTYEQYF,TGTGCCAGCAGCCCGGGCGGGACCTACGAGCAGTACTTC,TRBJ2-7,TRBV7-2,NA,NA